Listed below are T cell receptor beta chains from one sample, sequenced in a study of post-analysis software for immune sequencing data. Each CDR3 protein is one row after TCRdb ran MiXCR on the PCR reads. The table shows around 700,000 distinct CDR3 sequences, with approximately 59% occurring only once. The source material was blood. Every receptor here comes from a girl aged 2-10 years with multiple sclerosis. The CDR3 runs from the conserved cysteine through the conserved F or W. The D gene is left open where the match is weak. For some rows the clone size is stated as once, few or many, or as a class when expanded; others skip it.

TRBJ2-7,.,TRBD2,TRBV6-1,TGTGCCAGCAGTTCCTCCTTGGCGGGAGGTTACGAGCAGTACTTC,CASSSSLAGGYEQYF
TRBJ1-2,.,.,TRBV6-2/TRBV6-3,TGTGCCAGCAGGGATGACAGTTTTGGCTACACCTTC,CASRDDSFGYTF
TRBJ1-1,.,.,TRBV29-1,TGCAGCGTTGCTATCCTTGCCCCTGAAGCTTTCTTT,CSVAILAPEAFF
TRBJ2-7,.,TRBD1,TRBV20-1,TGCAGTGCTAGAGCTCCGGGACAGGGCCTATACAATGAGCAGTACTTC,CSARAPGQGLYNEQYF
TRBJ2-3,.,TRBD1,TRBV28,TGTGCCAGCAGTCCGGACAGGAATCCCACAGATACGCAGTATTTT,CASSPDRNPTDTQYF
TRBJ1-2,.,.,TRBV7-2,TGTGCCAGCAGCCATCGCAGAGCCCCTAACTATGGCTACACCTTC,CASSHRRAPNYGYTF
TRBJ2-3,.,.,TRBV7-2,TGTGCCAGCAGCCTCGTCCAGAGGACGGATTATACCCCGTATTTT,CASSLVQRTDYTPYF
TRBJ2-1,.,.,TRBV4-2,TGTGCCAGCAGCCCACCGTTCTCCAGCGGGTTCTACAACGAGCAGTTCTTC,CASSPPFSSGFYNEQFF
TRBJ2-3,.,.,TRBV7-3,TGTGCCAGCAGCCCAACGGGAGTTGGGCCAGATACGCAGTATTTT,CASSPTGVGPDTQYF
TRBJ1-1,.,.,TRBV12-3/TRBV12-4,TGTGCCAGCAAGCATGCCAGTTTGAACACTGAAGCTTTCTTT,CASKHASLNTEAFF
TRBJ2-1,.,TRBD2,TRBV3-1,TGTGCCAGCAGCCAAGTTCTAGCGGGAGCCCCCCTCTACAATGAGCAGTTCTTC,CASSQVLAGAPLYNEQFF
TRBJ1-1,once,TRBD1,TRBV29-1,TGCAGCCTCCGGGACAGGGCCAACACTGAAGCTTTCTTT,CSLRDRANTEAFF
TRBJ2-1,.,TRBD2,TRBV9,TGTGCCAGCAGCCCCGGGGGGGTCCCCTACAATGAGCAGTTCTTC,CASSPGGVPYNEQFF
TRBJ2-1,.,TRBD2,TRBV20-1,TGCAGTGAGAGCGGGGGAAGGGATGAGCAGTTCTTC,CSESGGRDEQFF
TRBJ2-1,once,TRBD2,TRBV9,TGTGCCAGCAGCGTAGCGGGATTATTAGCGGGAGGGCCGAATGAGCAGTTCTTC,CASSVAGLLAGGPNEQFF
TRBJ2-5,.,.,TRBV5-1,TGCGCCAGCAGCTTGAAAAGGCCCTTGGGGGAGACCCAGTACTTC,CASSLKRPLGETQYF
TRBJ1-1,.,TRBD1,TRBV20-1,TGCAGTGGCAGGGGGAGAACTGAAGCTTTCTTT,CSGRGRTEAFF